Included here is one T cell receptor (beta chain) sequence, with context. Its antigen remains unidentified. No much larger clone is present one base from it, and per-base qualities are unavailable. The data derive from a study of OX40 agonist ivuxolimab in advanced cancers. Study-level background: The costimulatory receptor OX40 (CD134) was targeted by ivuxolimab, a fully human IgG2 agonistic monoclonal antibody. Intravenous ivuxolimab was administered to patients every 2 weeks at six dose levels: 0.01, 0.1, 0.3, 1.5, 3 and 10 mg/kg. Of the approximately 50 dose-escalation patients, hepatocellular carcinoma was present in about 20, melanoma in around 15, renal cell carcinoma in 9 and head and neck cancer in 9. A male proportion of nearly 85% and a mean age of approximately 58 years, ranging from about 20 to 79, were recorded for the dose-escalation cohort. Patients were allowed to have had prior anti-PD-1, anti-PD-L1 or anti-CTLA-4 therapy, and 30% to 50% of the dose-escalation patients had previously received checkpoint inhibitors. Partial responses occurred in three dose-escalation patients, of whom one had hepatocellular carcinoma and two had cutaneous melanoma. The point of sequencing TCRbeta in the periphery was to test whether ivuxolimab changed TCR sequence diversity and drove clonal T-cell expansion. The paper reports the monotherapy dose-escalation portion (N = 52 patients) of the phase I ivuxolimab trial.

To sequence the TCRbeta CDR3 region, genomic DNA was isolated from the sorted cells. The immunoSEQ Assay was used for sequencing of TCRbeta CDR3 regions. This is the immuneACCESS table as TCRdb keeps it, with only in-frame sequences that have V and J called. A part of the clones is gone; compared with another copy, unresolved V genes explain less than half, and the rest is unexplained. This sample lists 55,000 to 90,000 clones; around 88% were detected once. The leading ten clones occupy approximately 2.5% of the sample. The research as a whole found: At doses from 0.1 to 3.0 mg/kg, clonal expansion was seen in both CD4+ and CD8+ blood T cells between baseline and week 6. Low levels of normalized T-cell clonal expansion were also seen in some patients who did not respond. In the 0.1-3.0 mg/kg groups, partial responders had among the lowest normalized peripheral clonal expansion, particularly in CD8+ T cells. The antigen specificity of the peripheral T cells that underwent clonal expansion was not determined. On average, CD8+ T cells showed more expanded clones than CD4+ T cells after ivuxolimab.

Patients with autoimmune disease history or receiving systemic immunosuppression were excluded from the trial. Peripheral blood for TCR sequencing was drawn from every dose cohort at baseline, at cycle 4 day 1 and at cycle 7 day 1. The samples were taken from a phase I, first-in-human, multicenter, open-label dose-escalation trial of ivuxolimab. The trial enrolled adults with locally advanced or metastatic head and neck squamous cell, hepatocellular, melanoma or renal cell carcinoma. CD4+ and CD8+ T cells were sorted separately from peripheral blood before TCR sequencing. V ends up 6 bases short and J 8 bases short, with an unmatched junction base count of 9. The germline V gene provides CDR1 MDHEN and CDR2 SYDVKM. From cysteine to phenylalanine, the CDR3 is 14 amino acids long. The only DNA kept is the CDR3, 42 bases in frame from the first base.

The specimen comprised CD4+ or CD8+ T cells sorted from blood, sampled in a trial of the OX40 agonist ivuxolimab. The chain joins TRBV28 to TRBJ2-1; 8 nucleotides in the junction match TRBD1. The sequence derives from an adult with an advanced solid tumor such as melanoma, head and neck, liver or kidney cancer. CDR3 region: CASRRPGTGHEQFF. The sequenced DNA is TGTGCCAGCAGGCGTCCCGGGACAGGTCATGAGCAGTTCTTC.